This TCR beta chain was obtained from a study of shared clonotypes between healthy human individuals. Assay used: immunoSEQ multiplex PCR; TCRdb lists only in-frame clones, some missing. The sample includes around 530,000 clones, around 78% of them seen just once. This clone was picked up many times. The sequence was obtained from a woman in her thirties or forties in good health. Some clones in this sample may be carry-over from other donors' samples. Source material: PBMCs.

This CDR3 reads CAWSRGNNSPLHF. CDR3 sequence (DNA): TGTGCCTGGAGTAGGGGAAATAATTCACCCCTCCACTTT. This chain links TRBV30 with TRBJ1-6, with a possible D match to TRBD1 (5 bases). V was cut by 2 bases and J by 5 bases, with 7 bases left in between. The CDR3 totals 13 residues. Per germline, CDR1 GTSNPN and CDR2 SVGIG (reference sequence).